This TCR beta chain comes out of a study of beta chain features in type 1 diabetes. Study-level points and caveats: All four CD4+ subsets from Type 1 diabetes patients carried moderately but significantly shorter TCRB CDR3s.

Every isolated RNA sample was fully reverse transcribed, so sequencing captured expressed TCRB transcripts. Assay: immunoSEQ multiplex PCR; the TCRdb copy retains only in-frame clones and omits some. The sample shows about 340,000 clones, 6.5% to 10% of them seen only once. Cells sorted by CD45RO/CCR7/CD25/CD127/CD95/CD27 comprised CD4+ naive, central memory, regulatory and stem cell-like memory cells. This clone was counted a few times. The antigen remains unidentified. Source material: central memory CD4+ T cells from blood. The TCR was taken from a woman between 18 and 30 years old in good health.

The CDR3 region is CASSLGLTGTDTQYF. In DNA form, the CDR3 reads TGTGCCAGCAGCTTAGGTTTGACAGGGACAGATACGCAGTATTTT. This chain uses TRBV7-9 with TRBJ2-3; 7 bases map to TRBD1. The length of the CDR3 is 15 residues. Looked up from germline, CDR1 is SEHNR and CDR2 is FQNEAQ (reference sequence). V was pared by 1 base and J by 3 bases, with 4 bases of the junction left unmatched.